The clone carrying this T cell receptor beta chain has a handful of counts. Over 18 months, lack of ophthalmopathy progression marked Graves' hyperthyroidism as stable. Among the patients, aged 18 to 65, hyperthyroidism was newly diagnosed and had lasted under 2 months. The PBMCs were taken from about 9.7 ml of fresh peripheral blood. The data are from a study of T cells in Graves' hyperthyroidism and ophthalmopathy. The overall study: The initial diagnosis was the point when peripheral blood was collected, ahead of any treatment.

RNA transcripts gave rise to amplified TCR beta CDR3 regions. Researchers ran a first-round RT-PCR on the TCR CDR3 using the HTBI primer set. TCRdb ran MiXCR on the multiplex PCR reads and lists one entry per CDR3 protein. The table lists about 740,000 distinct CDR3 sequences, 13% to 15% of them singletons, with roughly 10% in the top ten. This CDR3 comprises 17 residues. Germline V gene data show CDR1 as KGHDR and CDR2 as SFDVKD. V gave up 0 bases and J gave up 5 bases, with 17 bases separating them. V gene TRBV24-1 combines with J gene TRBJ2-3; perhaps D is TRBD1 or TRBD2 (5 bases each). The material sequenced was blood. This sequence was found in a woman under 30 with Graves' hyperthyroidism. The CDR3 reads CATSDLSPNGTGDTQYF. The CDR3 DNA is TGTGCCACCAGTGATTTGTCTCCCAACGGGACGGGAGATACGCAGTATTTT.